The 6 T cell receptor beta chains listed next were all sequenced from one sample in a study of control samples from healthy donors and cancer patients. Profiled with immunoSEQ multiplex PCR; TCRdb holds only in-frame clones, not every one. The profile shows about 160,000 clones, around 94% of them singletons. The sequenced material came from PBMCs. The source of these receptors is a man between 60 and 75 years old with colorectal cancer.

A single count supports this clone. The chain employs TRBV6-1 and TRBJ1-2; D is unresolved. Germline V gives CDR1 MNHNS, CDR2 SASEGT. The CDR3 has 14 residues. V lost 0 bases and J 8 bases, leaving 13 bases between the germline ends. In DNA, the CDR3 is TGTGCCAGCAGTGAAGCGCGGGGTCGTGGCGGCTACACCTTC. This gives the protein CASSEARGRGGYTF.

This chain joins TRBV30 and TRBJ2-5; 7 bases fit TRBD2. This CDR3 region has 11 residues. V gave up 7 bases and J gave up 9 bases; unmatched junction bases: 8. Germline V gene sequence: CDR1 GTSNPN, CDR2 SVGIG (reference sequence). In DNA form, the CDR3 reads TGTGCCTTACAAGCGGGGTGGTCCCAGTACTTC. Its protein product is CALQAGWSQYF.

V is TRBV18 and J is TRBJ2-7; D uncertain. V lost 0 bases and J 3 bases, leaving 6 bases between the germline ends. CDR1 and CDR2 from the germline V gene are KGHSH and LQKENI. CDR3 length: 13 residues. CDR3 DNA: TGTGCCAGCTCACCACCCTCCGGCTACGAGCAGTACTTC. It encodes CASSPPSGYEQYF.

As concerns this clone: One junction end does not reproduce the germline sequence, and a read error may be involved. The chain employs TRBV9 and TRBJ2-2; D might be TRBD1 or TRBD2, each matching 5 bases. The germline V gene encodes CDR1 SGDLS and CDR2 YYNGEE. The CDR3 is 13 residues long. CDR3 DNA sequence: TGTGCCAGCAGCGTAGGGCACCCTGGGGGGCTGTTTTTT. Amino acid sequence: CASSVGHPGGLFF. Using reference TRBV9 and TRBJ2-2 for the parts outside the CDR3, the full variable domain is DSGVTQTPKHLITATGQRVTLRCSPRSGDLSVYWYQQSLDQGLQFLIQYYNGEERAKGNILERFSAQQFPDLHSELNLSSLELGDSALYFCASSVGHPGGLFFGEGSRLTVL.

The V call is TRBV7-2, the J call TRBJ2-7, with 7 bases aligning to TRBD1. V trimming: 2 bases; J trimming: 1 base; junction bases outside the gene matches: 5. The CDR3 totals 15 residues. Per the germline V gene, CDR1 is SGHTA and CDR2 is FQGNSA. Here the CDR3 reads CASSLSRGLSYEQYF. The CDR3 nucleotides are TGTGCCAGCAGCTTATCAAGGGGGCTGTCCTACGAGCAGTACTTC.

This clone was detected only once. Other DNA sequences in this sample translate to the same CDR3. V and J are TRBV18 and TRBJ2-3, with a possible D match to TRBD2 (6 bases). Germline V lookup: CDR1 KGHSH, CDR2 LQKENI. Trimming cost V 0 bases and J 1 base, with 11 bases left between them. The CDR3 extends over 16 amino acids. This CDR3 reads CASSPPVGGGTDTQYF. The CDR3 region has the DNA TGTGCCAGCTCACCACCGGTCGGCGGGGGCACAGATACGCAGTATTTT.